The entry below gives a single TCR beta chain sequence along with its context. Its antigen remains unidentified. The protocol was immunoSEQ multiplex PCR, while the TCRdb copy is restricted to in-frame clones and leaves out a portion. The table has about 41,000 clones, roughly 95% seen once. The CDR3 contains 16 residues. The V gene's germline CDR1 is MGHRA and CDR2 YSYEKL. Between the trimmed V and J ends, which lost 4 bases and 5 bases, there was a span of 20 bases. This sample is part of a study of graft-versus-host responses after intestinal transplantation. Background on the study: In this cohort, recipients had multivisceral, liver-intestinal, or isolated intestinal transplants. Anti-thymocyte globulin induction preceded three to four years of tacrolimus and steroid maintenance in all recipients.

Study-wide results and limits: When patients had graft-donor T cell macrochimerism, their allografts held high graft-versus-host to host-versus-graft clonal ratios. Among recipient marrow samples, GvH clones were found; some appeared first in ileum or blood.

V and J are TRBV4-1 and TRBJ2-5; D is ambiguous. This clonotype originated in a human donor who was the organ donor for an intestinal transplant. The sequenced sample was unstimulated CD8+ T cells sorted from spleen or lymph node cells, obtained before transplant. The CDR3 is CASSLLSTESRETQYF. CDR3 nucleotide sequence: TGCGCCAGCAGCCTACTCTCAACAGAATCGCGGGAGACCCAGTACTTC.